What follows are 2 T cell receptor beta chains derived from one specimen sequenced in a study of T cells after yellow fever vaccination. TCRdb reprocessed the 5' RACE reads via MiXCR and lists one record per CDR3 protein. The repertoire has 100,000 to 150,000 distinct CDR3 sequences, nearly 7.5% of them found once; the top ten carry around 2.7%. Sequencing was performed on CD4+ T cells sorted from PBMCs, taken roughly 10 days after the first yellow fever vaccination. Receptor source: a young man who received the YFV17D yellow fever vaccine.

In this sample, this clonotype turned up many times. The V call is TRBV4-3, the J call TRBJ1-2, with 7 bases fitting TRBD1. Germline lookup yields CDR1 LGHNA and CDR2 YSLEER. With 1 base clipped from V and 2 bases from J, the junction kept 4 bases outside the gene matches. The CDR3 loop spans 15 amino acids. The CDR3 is CASSQGRGGNYGYTF. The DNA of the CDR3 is TGCGCCAGCAGCCAAGGCAGGGGGGGAAACTATGGCTACACCTTC.

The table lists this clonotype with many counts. The CDR3 DNA reads TGCAGTGCTAGACCGGGACAGGGAGTCCCTGAAGCTTTCTTT. It is translated as CSARPGQGVPEAFF. The V call is TRBV20-1, the J call TRBJ1-1, with 9 bases matching TRBD1. Germline V gene lookup returns CDR1 DFQATT and CDR2 SNEGSKA (reference sequence). The V gene end was trimmed by 2 bases and the J gene end by 6 bases; junction bases not matched to a gene: 7. The CDR3 contains 14 residues.